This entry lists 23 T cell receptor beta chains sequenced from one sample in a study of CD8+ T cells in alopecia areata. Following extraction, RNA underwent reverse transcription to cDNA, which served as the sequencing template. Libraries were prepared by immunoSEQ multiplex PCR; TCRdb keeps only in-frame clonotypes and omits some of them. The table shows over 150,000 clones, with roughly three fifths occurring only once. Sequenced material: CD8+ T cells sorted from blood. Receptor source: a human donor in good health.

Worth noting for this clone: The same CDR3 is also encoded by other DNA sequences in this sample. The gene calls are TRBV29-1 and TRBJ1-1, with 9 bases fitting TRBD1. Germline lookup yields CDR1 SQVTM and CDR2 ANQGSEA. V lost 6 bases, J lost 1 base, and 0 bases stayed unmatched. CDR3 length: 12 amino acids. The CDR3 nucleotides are TGCAGCGTGACAGGGGGGAACACTGAAGCTTTCTTT. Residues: CSVTGGNTEAFF.

Here the CDR3 reads CASGGDYTF. The CDR3 DNA follows: TGTGCCAGCGGAGGAGACTACACCTTC. The V call is TRBV2, the J call TRBJ1-2; D gene unclear. The germline V gene has CDR1 SNHLY and CDR2 FYNNEI. V was cut by 8 bases and J by 10 bases, with 8 bases left in between. The CDR3 is made up of 9 amino acids.

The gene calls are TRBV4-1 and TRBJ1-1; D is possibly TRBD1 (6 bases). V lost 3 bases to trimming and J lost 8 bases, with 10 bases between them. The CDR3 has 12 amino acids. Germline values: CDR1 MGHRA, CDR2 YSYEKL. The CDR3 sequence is CASSQFTGEAFF. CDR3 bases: TGCGCCAGCAGCCAGTTCACAGGGGAAGCTTTCTTT.

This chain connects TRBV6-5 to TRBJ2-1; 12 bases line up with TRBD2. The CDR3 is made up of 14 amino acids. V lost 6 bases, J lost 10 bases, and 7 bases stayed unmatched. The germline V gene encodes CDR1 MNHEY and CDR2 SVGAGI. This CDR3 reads CASRSTSGGNEQFF. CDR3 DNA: TGTGCCAGCAGGTCTACTAGCGGGGGGAACGAGCAGTTCTTC.

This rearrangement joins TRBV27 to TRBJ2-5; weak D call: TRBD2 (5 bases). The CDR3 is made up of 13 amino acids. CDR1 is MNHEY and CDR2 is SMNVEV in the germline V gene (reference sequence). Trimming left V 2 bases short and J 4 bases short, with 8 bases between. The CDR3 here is CASSLKGRETQYF. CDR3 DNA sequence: TGTGCCAGCAGTTTAAAAGGGAGAGAGACCCAGTACTTC.

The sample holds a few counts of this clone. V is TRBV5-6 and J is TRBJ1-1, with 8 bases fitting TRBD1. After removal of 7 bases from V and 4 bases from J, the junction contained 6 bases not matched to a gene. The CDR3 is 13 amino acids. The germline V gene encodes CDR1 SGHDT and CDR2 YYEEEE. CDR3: CASHGQGGTEAFF. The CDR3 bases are TGTGCCAGCCACGGACAGGGCGGCACTGAAGCTTTCTTT. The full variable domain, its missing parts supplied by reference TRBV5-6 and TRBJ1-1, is DAGVTQSPTHLIKTRGQQVTLRCSPKSGHDTVSWYQQALGQGPQFIFQYYEEEERQRGNFPDRFSGHQFPNYSSELNVNALLLGDSALYLCASHGQGGTEAFFGQGTRLTVV.

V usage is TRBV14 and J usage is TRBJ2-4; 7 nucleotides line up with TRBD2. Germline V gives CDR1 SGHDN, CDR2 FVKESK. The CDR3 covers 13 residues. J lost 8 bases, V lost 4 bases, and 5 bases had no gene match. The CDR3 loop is CASSPTSGDIQYF. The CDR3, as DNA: TGTGCCAGCAGCCCCACAAGCGGGGACATTCAGTACTTC.

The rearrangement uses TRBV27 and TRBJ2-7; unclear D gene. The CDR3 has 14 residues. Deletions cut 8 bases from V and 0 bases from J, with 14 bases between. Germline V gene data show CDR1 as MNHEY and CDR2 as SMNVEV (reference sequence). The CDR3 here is CASRDQASSYEQYF. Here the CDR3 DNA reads TGTGCCAGCCGCGACCAGGCGAGCTCCTACGAGCAGTACTTC.

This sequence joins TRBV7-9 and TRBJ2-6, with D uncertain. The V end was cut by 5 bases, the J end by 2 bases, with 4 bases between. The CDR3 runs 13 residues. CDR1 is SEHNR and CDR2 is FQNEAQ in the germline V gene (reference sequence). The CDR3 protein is CASSVPGANVLTF. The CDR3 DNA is TGTGCCAGCAGCGTACCTGGGGCCAACGTCCTGACTTTC. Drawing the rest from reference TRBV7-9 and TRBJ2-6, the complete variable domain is DTGVSQNPRHKITKRGQNVTFRCDPISEHNRLYWYRQTLGQGPEFLTYFQNEAQLEKSRLLSDRFSAERPKGSFSTLEIQRTEQGDSAMYLCASSVPGANVLTFGAGSRLTVL.

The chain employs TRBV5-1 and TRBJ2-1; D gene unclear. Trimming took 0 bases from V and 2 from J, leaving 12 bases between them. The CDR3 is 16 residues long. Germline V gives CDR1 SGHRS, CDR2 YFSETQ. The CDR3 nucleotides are TGCGCCAGCAGCTTGGCTGTCCTCGGCACCTACAATGAGCAGTTCTTC. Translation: CASSLAVLGTYNEQFF.

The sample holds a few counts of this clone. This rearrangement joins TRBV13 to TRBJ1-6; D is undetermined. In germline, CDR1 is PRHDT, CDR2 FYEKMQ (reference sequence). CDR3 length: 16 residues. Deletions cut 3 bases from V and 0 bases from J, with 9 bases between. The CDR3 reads CASSFRGSSYNSPLHF. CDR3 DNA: TGTGCCAGCAGCTTCAGAGGAAGCTCCTATAATTCACCCCTCCACTTT.

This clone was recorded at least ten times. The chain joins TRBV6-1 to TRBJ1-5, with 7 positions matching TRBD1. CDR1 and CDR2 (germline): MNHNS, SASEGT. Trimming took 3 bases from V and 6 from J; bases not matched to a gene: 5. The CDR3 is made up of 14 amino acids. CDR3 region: CASSEGTVTQPQHF. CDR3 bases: TGTGCCAGCAGTGAGGGGACAGTCACTCAGCCCCAGCATTTT.

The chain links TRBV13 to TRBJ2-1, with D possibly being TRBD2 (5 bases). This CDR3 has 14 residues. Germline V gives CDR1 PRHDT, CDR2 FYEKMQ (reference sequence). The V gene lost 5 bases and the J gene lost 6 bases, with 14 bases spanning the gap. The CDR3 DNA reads TGTGCCAGCAGCCCCCGGCTAGCCTCCAATGAGCAGTTCTTC. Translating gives CASSPRLASNEQFF.

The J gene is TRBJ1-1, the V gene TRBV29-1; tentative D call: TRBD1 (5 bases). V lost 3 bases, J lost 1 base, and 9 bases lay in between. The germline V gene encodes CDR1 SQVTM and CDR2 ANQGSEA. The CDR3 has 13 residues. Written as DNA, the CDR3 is TGCAGCGTTGACGACAGCTGGAACACTGAAGCTTTCTTT. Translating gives CSVDDSWNTEAFF.

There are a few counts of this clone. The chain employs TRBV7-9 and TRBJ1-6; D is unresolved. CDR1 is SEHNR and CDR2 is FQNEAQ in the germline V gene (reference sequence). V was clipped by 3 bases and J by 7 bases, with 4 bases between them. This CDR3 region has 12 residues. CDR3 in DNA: TGTGCCAGCAGCTTCGCGAATTCACCCCTCCACTTT. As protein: CASSFANSPLHF.

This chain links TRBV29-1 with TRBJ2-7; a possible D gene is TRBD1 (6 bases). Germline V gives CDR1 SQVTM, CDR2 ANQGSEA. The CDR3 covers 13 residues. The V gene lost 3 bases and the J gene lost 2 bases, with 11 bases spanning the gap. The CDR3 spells CSVEGQSPYEQYF. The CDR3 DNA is TGCAGCGTTGAGGGACAATCCCCCTACGAGCAGTACTTC.

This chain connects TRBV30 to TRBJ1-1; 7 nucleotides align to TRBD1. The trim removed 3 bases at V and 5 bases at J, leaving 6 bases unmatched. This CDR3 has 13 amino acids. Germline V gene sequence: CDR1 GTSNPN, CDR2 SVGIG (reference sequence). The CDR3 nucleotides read TGTGCCTGGAGAGACAGGGTGGTGACTGAAGCTTTCTTT. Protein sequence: CAWRDRVVTEAFF.

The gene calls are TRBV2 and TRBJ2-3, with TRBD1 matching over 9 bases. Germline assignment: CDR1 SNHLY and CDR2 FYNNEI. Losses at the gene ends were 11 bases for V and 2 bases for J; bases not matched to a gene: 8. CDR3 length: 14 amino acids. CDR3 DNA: TGTGCCGGCCGGGACAGGGAACTCACAGATACGCAGTATTTT. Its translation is CAGRDRELTDTQYF.

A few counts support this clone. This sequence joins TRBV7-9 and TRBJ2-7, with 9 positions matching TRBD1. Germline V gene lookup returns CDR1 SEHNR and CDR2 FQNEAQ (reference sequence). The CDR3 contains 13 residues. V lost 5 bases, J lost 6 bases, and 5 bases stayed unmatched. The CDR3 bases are TGTGCCAGCAGCACCTCACAGGGGGCCGAGCAGTACTTC. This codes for CASSTSQGAEQYF.

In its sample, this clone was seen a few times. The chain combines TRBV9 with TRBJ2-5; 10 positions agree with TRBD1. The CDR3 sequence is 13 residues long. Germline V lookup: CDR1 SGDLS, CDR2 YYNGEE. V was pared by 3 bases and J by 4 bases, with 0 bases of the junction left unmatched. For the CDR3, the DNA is TGTGCCAGCAGCGGGACAGGGGGAGAGACCCAGTACTTC. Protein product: CASSGTGGETQYF. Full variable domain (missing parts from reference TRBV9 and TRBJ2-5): DSGVTQTPKHLITATGQRVTLRCSPRSGDLSVYWYQQSLDQGLQFLIQYYNGEERAKGNILERFSAQQFPDLHSELNLSSLELGDSALYFCASSGTGGETQYFGPGTRLLVL.

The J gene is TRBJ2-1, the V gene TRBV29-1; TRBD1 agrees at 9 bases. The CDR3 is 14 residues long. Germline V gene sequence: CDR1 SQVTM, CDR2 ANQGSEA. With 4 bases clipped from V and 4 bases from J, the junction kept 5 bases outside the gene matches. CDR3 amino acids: CSVAGTGSYNEQFF. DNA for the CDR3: TGCAGCGTTGCCGGGACAGGGTCATACAATGAGCAGTTCTTC.

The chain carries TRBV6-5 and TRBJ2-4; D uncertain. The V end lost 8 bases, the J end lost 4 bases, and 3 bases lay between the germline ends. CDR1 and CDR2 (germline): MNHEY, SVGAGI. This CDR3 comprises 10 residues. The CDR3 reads CASGKNIQYF. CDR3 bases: TGTGCCAGCGGAAAAAACATTCAGTACTTC.

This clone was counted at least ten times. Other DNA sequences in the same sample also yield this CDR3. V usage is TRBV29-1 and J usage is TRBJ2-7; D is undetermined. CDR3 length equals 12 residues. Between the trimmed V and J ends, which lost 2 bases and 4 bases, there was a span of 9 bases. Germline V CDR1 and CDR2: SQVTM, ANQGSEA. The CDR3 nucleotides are TGCAGCGTTGAAACGGCCGATTACGAGCAGTACTTC. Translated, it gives CSVETADYEQYF.